What follows describes a single T cell receptor (beta chain). These data come from a study of blood T cell repertoires in COVID-19. Study at large: Samples representing acute and convalescent COVID-19 were sourced from the United States, Italy and Spain.

Profiled with immunoSEQ multiplex PCR; TCRdb holds only in-frame clones, not every one. Among 55,000 to 75,000 clones listed, around 89% were seen once. V dropped 4 bases and J dropped 4; count of bases not matched to a gene: 8. Per germline, CDR1 LGHDT and CDR2 YNNKEL (reference sequence). The CDR3 consists of 16 residues. This sequence joins TRBV3-1 (or the pseudogene TRBV3-2) and TRBJ1-4; 8 positions agree with TRBD1. Input material: peripheral blood. The receptor comes from a human donor in a cohort sampled during active COVID-19. The CDR3 DNA is TGTGCCAGCAGCCGGGGGACAGGAGTTCTTAATGAAAAACTGTTTTTT. It codes for CASSRGTGVLNEKLFF.